This TCR beta chain was recorded in a study of cytomegalovirus exposure and HLA in healthy donors. At the level of the study: An early data release held tens of millions of unique TCRs from HLA-typed donors.

Study-wide points: Earlier analysis yielded a pattern in which most TCR beta V segments were productive about 87% or about 30% of the time.

About this clone itself: Its antigen is unknown.

Germline V gene lookup returns CDR1 MNHEY and CDR2 SMNVEV (reference sequence). The CDR3 loop spans 16 amino acids. The V and J ends lost 2 bases and 0 bases respectively, with 12 bases between them. PCR was performed using 60 Vbeta and 13 Jbeta primers. Repertoires were generated with immunoSEQ multiplex PCR, while TCRdb's copy carries only in-frame clones and drops some. The table includes about 140,000 clones, approximately 78% detected once. This receptor was taken from a man between 18 and 35 years old in good health and CMV-seropositive. This sequence joins TRBV27 and TRBJ2-3; a weak D match, TRBD2 (5 bases). Sequenced: PBMCs. The chain's CDR3 is CASSLIPGSSTDTQYF. In nucleotides, the CDR3 is TGTGCCAGCAGTTTAATCCCGGGGTCAAGCACAGATACGCAGTATTTT.